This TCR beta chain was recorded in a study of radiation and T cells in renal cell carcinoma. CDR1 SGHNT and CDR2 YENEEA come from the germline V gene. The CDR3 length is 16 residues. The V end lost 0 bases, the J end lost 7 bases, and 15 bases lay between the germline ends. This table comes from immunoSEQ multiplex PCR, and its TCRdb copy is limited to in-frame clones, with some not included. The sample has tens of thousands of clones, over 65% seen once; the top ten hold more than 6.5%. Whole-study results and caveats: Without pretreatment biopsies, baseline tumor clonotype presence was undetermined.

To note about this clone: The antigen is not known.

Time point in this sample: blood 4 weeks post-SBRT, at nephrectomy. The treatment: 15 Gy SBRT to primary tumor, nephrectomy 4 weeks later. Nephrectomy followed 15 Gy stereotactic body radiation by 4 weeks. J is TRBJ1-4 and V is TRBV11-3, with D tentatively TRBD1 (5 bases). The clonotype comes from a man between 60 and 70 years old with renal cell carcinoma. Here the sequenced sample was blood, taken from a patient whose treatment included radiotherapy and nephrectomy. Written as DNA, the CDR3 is TGTGCCAGCAGCTTAGATTACAGGCCCCCGGGTGAAAAACTGTTTTTT. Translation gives CASSLDYRPPGEKLFF.